This T cell receptor (beta chain) was sequenced during a study of cytomegalovirus exposure and HLA in healthy donors (dated by TCRdb to about 2017). Context from the whole study: According to an earlier analysis of a few hundred of the donors, about 179 million T cells yielded 117 million unique TCR beta sequences and around 280 Gb of sequence data. Using immunosequencing, the study profiled T cell repertoires from about 650 subjects and related those repertoires to cytomegalovirus serostatus. To predict cytomegalovirus infection status, the study combined high-throughput TCR immunosequencing, statistical association of individual TCRs with disease status, and machine learning. To study patterns of TCR occurrence, a later analysis re-analyzed previously published TCR beta repertoires from 666 donors and added high-resolution HLA genotyping. The study aimed to test whether cataloging public T cell receptors could reveal signatures of past pathogen exposure. Because of strong linkage in the cohort, a few DR-DQ haplotypes were treated as single units for association and clustering. HLA typing covered class I and class II loci at four-digit resolution. Typing coverage varied by locus: roughly 629-630 donors for A, B, C, DRB1 and DQB1; roughly 560 for DQA1; about 570 for DPA1; 450 to 480 for DPB1. A separate validation cohort of roughly 130 different subjects was used in addition to the roughly 700-subject first cohort. On average, about 200,000 unique TCR beta nucleotide sequences were sequenced per donor among about 400 genotyped donors of the cohort, with roughly 18% of those sequences being non-productive. A later genetic analysis used genome-wide SNP genotypes for about three fifths of the roughly 700 donors, treating that subset as a discovery cohort. Of the roughly 400 genotyped donors, approximately 80% were placed in the genetic ancestry cluster associated with self-reported Caucasian donors. Approximately 300 gigabases of sequencing data and roughly 90 million unique TCR sequences were included in an early release covering around 600 HLA-typed donors. All discovery cohort repertoires had been generated using a single sequencing platform. Donor age, sex, ethnicity and CMV serostatus were compiled alongside the repertoire data. In the later analysis, no new phenotypic data were used to find candidate immune exposures; instead, reliance was placed on TCR beta sequences and their occurrence across donors. An earlier analysis of about 600 of the donors used high-throughput TCR beta sequencing to judge whether each TCR beta V gene segment behaved as functional or pseudogenic. Results the study describes overall, beyond this receptor: Some IMGT-functional V segments, including TRBV6-2 and TRBV6-3, could not be distinguished by the 87-base-pair reads and were therefore excluded. A cluster of highly shared sequence variants was judged likely to represent a technical artifact of the sequencing pipeline. The authors suggested that the approach could potentially be extended to other disease states and immunological phenotypes. Specific HLA alleles were associated with 15,000 to 20,000 TCR beta sequences at a false discovery rate of 0.05 in a later analysis. In vitro tests confirmed that a few of the cytomegalovirus-associated TCR beta chains recognize cytomegalovirus antigens. A further reported finding was that TCR beta sequences accurately predicted the HLA-A and HLA-B alleles for most subjects in the first cohort. In a later analysis, TCR association rates were found to vary across HLA loci, with the most associated TCRs seen for DRB1 alleles and the fewest for HLA-C alleles. An earlier analysis of approximately 590 of the donors showed that most TCR beta V segments appeared in productive rearrangements either about 87% or about 30% of the time, which broadly matched IMGT annotations. The earlier analysis of 587 of the donors excluded some 16 rarely observed V segments, including chromosome 9 orphons, because counts were too low. In a later genetic analysis, a missense DCLRE1C variant was associated with V-gene and J-gene trimming of TCR beta chains, and the association was replicated in an independent cohort. In both the original and validation cohorts, the classifier was reported to diagnose cytomegalovirus status with high specificity and sensitivity. Roughly uniform sequencing depth across donors was assumed in presence/absence analyses, although this assumption may not hold. In this cohort, only TCR beta chains were sequenced, and detectable features were limited by the absence of alpha or paired-chain data. Most TCR sequences were seen in very few donors, while some public TCRs were found in many individuals. CMV serostatus was the only immune exposure information available for the cohort. Assigning TCR associations to individual alleles was difficult when HLA alleles, especially DR and DQ, strongly co-occurred. Because HLA typing was missing for some donors at each locus, association tests included only the typed subset. In the study, some 160 TCR beta chains were listed as associated with cytomegalovirus. Correlated functional status among segregating V segments might reflect linkage disequilibrium, but an unknown experimental factor could not be ruled out. In a later analysis, most CMV-associated TCR beta chains were found to appear HLA-restricted, with HLA associations seemingly driven largely by CMV exposure. Several of the top co-occurrence clusters appeared to be linked to parvovirus B19, influenza, CMV and Epstein-Barr virus, according to a later analysis. Compared with the roughly 670-donor mean, donors in an Asian-associated ancestry cluster had fewer N-insertions in productive TCRs, according to a later genetic analysis. In a later analysis, HLA-associated TCR beta chains were found to be more clonally expanded and to have lower generation probabilities than equally common non-associated chains.

The CDR3 covers 15 residues, taking in both the cysteine and the phenylalanine. The read is trimmed to its CDR3 DNA, 45 bases read in frame from base 1. The germline V gene gives CDR1 as SGHVS and CDR2 as FQNEAQ. For this chain, trimming is 5 bases at the V end and 6 bases at the J end, and the number of junction bases without a gene match is 8. In total, approximately 700 healthy bone marrow donors made up the cohort. At the time of sampling, all cohort members were nominally healthy, though unrecorded immune exposures were likely present. The donor was CMV seronegative and belonged to the group of 380 or so seronegative cohort members. Each donor provided a peripheral blood sample, and peripheral blood mononuclear cells were used for TCR beta sequencing. Genomic DNA extraction from the blood cell samples was performed with the Qiagen DNeasy Blood Extraction Kit. In the case of this clone: The specificity of this receptor is unknown.

Libraries came from the immunoSEQ multiplex PCR assay. The multiplex PCR relied on a mix of 60 forward primers for TCR Vbeta segments and 13 reverse primers for TCR Jbeta segments. A multiplex PCR assay on genomic DNA amplified the CDR3 region of rearranged TCR beta genes. On the Illumina HiSeq System, the amplified TCR beta libraries were sequenced as 87-base-pair reads. In the source study's methods: Across the 500 to 700 repertoires, a later analysis counted 78 million or so unique TCR beta chains, around 11 million of which were shared by at least two donors. To remove PCR and sequencing errors, raw reads were error-corrected and collapsed into unique sequences using a nearest-neighbor algorithm that merged closely related sequences. V, D and J gene segments were assigned by aligning CDR3 sequences to IMGT reference sequences. For a sequence to be retained, at least a six-nucleotide match to both a V gene segment and a J gene segment was required. Rearrangements were classified as productive when the CDR3 lacked stop codons and remained in frame with V and J, and all other rearrangements were classified as non-productive. Following IMGT convention, CDR3 was defined as the stretch from the second conserved V-encoded cysteine up to the conserved J-encoded phenylalanine. The earlier analysis of 587 of the donors excluded sequences that lacked an unambiguous match to a single V gene segment. An earlier analysis of roughly 590 of the donors called V segments functional above 56.7% productive rearrangements and segregating when the between-donor standard deviation exceeded 5%. A statistical classification framework was developed to diagnose cytomegalovirus status using the catalog of TCR beta chain sequences. In a later analysis, TCR nucleotide sequences were compared against IMGT/GENE-DB human TR gene sequences so that V and J genes could be assigned. Using the TCRdist pipeline, a later analysis assigned CDR3 sequences along with most-parsimonious VDJ recombination scenarios. In a later analysis, every TCR beta chain was defined by the combination of its CDR3 amino acid sequence and its V-gene family, and reads without a unique V-gene family were dropped. A later analysis removed 592 highly shared, low-generation-probability nucleotide sequences to deal with suspected cross-contamination and a sequencing artifact. For each public chain, a later analysis derived a clonal expansion index from normalized ranks of inferred template counts within each repertoire. Generation probabilities in a later analysis came from a VDJ recombination model fitted to out-of-frame rearrangements, and those results were checked against IGoR. In a later analysis, TCR-TCR, TCR-HLA and TCR-CMV co-occurrence was scored with hypergeometric tests, and a repertoire-size bias correction was applied to TCR pairs. To estimate false discovery rates, a later analysis permuted the HLA or CMV assignments 20 times. In a later analysis, co-occurring TCRs were grouped using DBSCAN, with TCRdist sequence similarity added in when clustering inside HLA-allele-positive subsets. Repertoires with fewer than 30,000 or more than 120,000 public chains, plus five repertoires with anomalous nucleotide sharing, were excluded from co-occurrence clustering. The table comes from immuneACCESS by way of TCRdb, which keeps in-frame sequences with V and J called. Part of the clones is missing from these tables; in studies checked, under half for an unresolved V gene and the rest for unknown reasons. V and J calls and clone size are those listed in that table; D and trimming were worked out from the DNA. This sample's table has entries for 100,000 to 150,000 clones. The leading ten clones occupy roughly 1.7% of the sample.

This clonotype originated in a man between 18 and 35 years old in good health and CMV-seronegative. The sequenced sample consisted of PBMCs. The V and J genes are TRBV7-8 and TRBJ1-5; 9 bases in the middle match TRBD1. The nucleotide sequence reads TGTGCCAGCAGCCGGGGACAGGGAGGACCTCAGCCCCAGCATTTT. Its product reads: CASSRGQGGPQPQHF.